Below are 23 T cell receptor beta chains sequenced from a single sample in a study of Tregs in tolerant kidney transplant recipients. These receptors' antigens are unknown. Here immunoSEQ multiplex PCR was the method, and the copy in TCRdb shows in-frame clones only, minus some. This sample has fewer than 40,000 clones, with over 65% found just once. Sequencing was done on a sample of Tregs from blood cultured with allogeneic cells. The receptors derive from a human donor in good health.

The chain uses TRBV7-3 and TRBJ2-2; TRBD1 agrees at 9 bases. Germline trimming cut 5 bases from V and 5 bases from J; bases unmatched to any gene: 6. CDR1 and CDR2 (germline): SGHTA, FQGTGA. This CDR3 spans 15 amino acids. The DNA of the CDR3 is TGTGCCAGCAGCCCCCTGACAGGGGGAACCGGGGAGCTGTTTTTT. Its protein product is CASSPLTGGTGELFF.

The chain combines TRBV19 with TRBJ2-7; D may be TRBD1 (6 bases). Germline lookup yields CDR1 LNHDA and CDR2 SQIVND (reference sequence). The germline V and J ends were trimmed by 6 bases and 6 bases, with 12 bases remaining between them. The CDR3 consists of 12 residues. CDR3 residues: CASSPTGFEQYF. The CDR3 DNA follows: TGTGCCAGTAGCCCTACAGGGTTCGAGCAGTACTTC.

The CDR3 nucleotides are TGTGCCAGCTGGGACAGGGATAACTATGGCTACACCTTC. Translated: CASWDRDNYGYTF. This sequence joins TRBV28 and TRBJ1-2; 9 nucleotides agree with TRBD1. Trimming took 8 bases from V and 1 from J; bases not matched to a gene: 2. The CDR3 extends over 13 amino acids. Germline V gene data show CDR1 as MDHEN and CDR2 as SYDVKM.

This clone occurred a few times. The rearrangement joins TRBV2 to TRBJ2-3; 7 bases agree with TRBD1. Germline values: CDR1 SNHLY, CDR2 FYNNEI. The V segment lost 6 bases and the J segment 7 bases; nucleotides outside the gene matches: 16. The CDR3 has 16 amino acids. CDR3 in DNA: TGTGCCAGCAGGGTCCTCGGACAGGTTAGTAGTAATACGCAGTATTTT. Its translation: CASRVLGQVSSNTQYF.

This clone turned up a few times. The V gene is TRBV4-3, the J gene TRBJ2-3, with D possibly matching TRBD1 (7 bases). Germline V gene lookup returns CDR1 LGHNA and CDR2 YSLEER. CDR3 length equals 16 residues. V lost 4 bases and J 8 bases, leaving 22 bases between the germline ends. This chain's CDR3 is CASSPTKGAGGGTQYF. DNA of the CDR3: TGCGCCAGCAGCCCAACCAAGGGGGCAGGGGGAGGTACGCAGTATTTT.

In its sample, this clone was seen once. The gene calls are TRBV27 and TRBJ1-2, with a tentative D call TRBD1 (6 bases). The V and J ends lost 4 bases and 4 bases respectively, with 7 bases between them. The CDR3 is made up of 12 amino acids. The germline V gene has CDR1 MNHEY and CDR2 SMNVEV (reference sequence). CDR3: CASSSRGYGYTF. CDR3 in DNA: TGTGCCAGCAGTTCCAGGGGCTATGGCTACACCTTC.

The chain recombines TRBV5-5 with TRBJ2-7; 9 nucleotides line up with TRBD1. This CDR3 is built from 15 residues. Germline V gene data show CDR1 as SGHKS and CDR2 as YYEKEE (reference sequence). V was clipped by 2 bases and J by 5 bases; unmatched bases: 8. The CDR3: CASSFRTGVMDEQYF. The CDR3 nucleotides read TGTGCCAGCAGCTTCCGGACAGGGGTGATGGACGAGCAGTACTTC.

This clone has only a few counts. This chain uses TRBV14 with TRBJ1-2; the D gene is possibly TRBD1 (6 bases). The V end was cut by 4 bases, the J end by 4 bases, with 16 bases between. Germline-derived CDR1 and CDR2 are SGHDN and FVKESK. The CDR3 has 15 amino acids. The CDR3 spells CASSPQGRLSYGYTF. The CDR3 DNA follows: TGTGCCAGCAGCCCTCAGGGGAGGCTAAGCTATGGCTACACCTTC. The whole variable domain, filled in from reference TRBV14 and TRBJ1-2, reads EAGVTQFPSHSVIEKGQTVTLRCDPISGHDNLYWYRRVMGKEIKFLLHFVKESKQDESGMPNNRFLAERTGGTYSTLKVQPAELEDSGVYFCASSPQGRLSYGYTFGSGTRLTVV.

The chain employs TRBV11-3 and TRBJ1-5; 8 bases agree with TRBD1. With 4 bases clipped from V and 4 bases from J, the junction kept 15 bases outside the gene matches. CDR3 size: 18 residues. Germline-derived CDR1 and CDR2 are SGHNT and YENEEA. DNA of the CDR3: TGTGCCAGCAGCTCCCGCCTGTGGACAGGGAGAAAAAATCAGCCCCAGCATTTT. It yields the protein CASSSRLWTGRKNQPQHF.

V is TRBV2 and J is TRBJ2-1, with 10 bases lining up with TRBD2. J gave up 8 bases and V 5 bases, and 6 bases lay outside the gene matches. Germline V gene sequence: CDR1 SNHLY, CDR2 FYNNEI. The CDR3 is 14 residues long. CDR3 coding DNA: TGTGCCAGCAGTTTAGCGGGAGGATCGGATGAGCAGTTCTTC. This sequence encodes CASSLAGGSDEQFF.

The chain couples TRBV6-5 to TRBJ2-1, with D uncertain. CDR1 is MNHEY and CDR2 is SVGAGI in the germline V gene. This CDR3 spans 15 amino acids. V was clipped by 0 bases and J by 3 bases, with 9 bases between them. The CDR3 here is CASSYSAPNYNEQFF. The CDR3 nucleotides are TGTGCCAGCAGTTACTCTGCGCCCAACTACAATGAGCAGTTCTTC.

The rearrangement joins TRBV29-1 to TRBJ2-2; TRBD1 matches 12 bases. This CDR3 contains 14 residues. The ends lost 7 bases at V and 4 bases at J; junction bases unmatched: 4. Looked up from germline, CDR1 is SQVTM and CDR2 is ANQGSEA. The CDR3 DNA follows: TGCAGCGGTTGGGACAGGGGGCGCACCGGGGAGCTGTTTTTT. Translated, it gives CSGWDRGRTGELFF.

The J gene is TRBJ1-1, the V gene TRBV19; 8 bases are shared with TRBD1. The CDR3 spans 12 residues. Per germline, CDR1 LNHDA and CDR2 SQIVND (reference sequence). The V segment lost 9 bases and the J segment 8 bases; nucleotides outside the gene matches: 8. CDR3 residues: CARGGWDREAFF. The CDR3 coding sequence is TGTGCCAGAGGGGGGTGGGACAGGGAAGCTTTCTTT. Drawing the rest from reference TRBV19 and TRBJ1-1, the complete variable domain is DGGITQSPKYLFRKEGQNVTLSCEQNLNHDAMYWYRQDPGQGLRLIYYSQIVNDFQKGDIAEGYSVSREKKESFPLTVTSAQKNPTAFYLCARGGWDREAFFGQGTRLTVV.

The chain carries TRBV29-1 and TRBJ1-2, with a weak D call TRBD1 (5 bases). The CDR3 sequence is 18 residues long. The V and J ends lost 7 bases and 5 bases respectively, with 32 bases between them. The V gene's germline CDR1 is SQVTM and CDR2 ANQGSEA. Written as DNA, the CDR3 is TGCAGCGCGAAAATAACCGACAGACCTAGAGCCCATTGGTATGGCTACACCTTC. The encoded protein is CSAKITDRPRAHWYGYTF. The variable domain in full, completed from reference TRBV29-1 and TRBJ1-2, reads SAVISQKPSRDICQRGTSLTIQCQVDSQVTMMFWYRQQPGQSLTLIATANQGSEATYESGFVIDKFPISRPNLTFSTLTVSNMSPEDSSIYLCSAKITDRPRAHWYGYTFGSGTRLTVV.

The chain couples TRBV7-9 to TRBJ2-3; 7 nucleotides agree with TRBD1. Germline CDR1 SEHNR, CDR2 FQNEAQ (reference sequence). Trimming removed 3 bases from V and 6 bases from J; junction bases left unmatched: 0. CDR3 length: 12 amino acids. The CDR3 DNA reads as TGTGCCAGCAGCTTGACAGGGGATACGCAGTATTTT. The encoded protein is CASSLTGDTQYF.

This chain links TRBV9 with TRBJ2-3, with D unresolved. V was clipped by 4 bases and J by 8 bases, with 11 bases between them. Germline-derived CDR1 and CDR2 are SGDLS and YYNGEE. CDR3 length equals 12 residues. The chain's CDR3 is CASSLSLGTQYF. As DNA, the CDR3 is TGTGCCAGCAGCTTGTCTTTGGGTACGCAGTATTTT.

The chain joins TRBV5-1 to TRBJ2-5; D may match TRBD1 or TRBD2 (5 bases each). The ends were cut back, 0 bases at V and 5 bases at J, with 20 bases in the middle. This CDR3 comprises 17 residues. Germline lookup yields CDR1 SGHRS and CDR2 YFSETQ. The CDR3 nucleotides read TGCGCCAGCAGCTTGGGAGTTCGTGGCGGAGAGGGGGAGACCCAGTACTTC. Protein sequence: CASSLGVRGGEGETQYF.

The gene calls are TRBV2 and TRBJ2-5; 8 bases are a match to TRBD1. CDR1 SNHLY and CDR2 FYNNEI come from the germline V gene. V lost 7 bases and J lost 2; bases outside the gene matches: 6. There are 14 residues in the CDR3. In DNA, the CDR3 is TGTGCCAGCAAGAAGACAGGGGCGCAAGAGACCCAGTACTTC. Its protein product is CASKKTGAQETQYF.

The chain combines TRBV5-1 with TRBJ2-1; TRBD2 matches 14 bases. Germline V gives CDR1 SGHRS, CDR2 YFSETQ. J gave up 9 bases and V 1 base, and 9 bases lay outside the gene matches. The CDR3 extends over 17 amino acids. The CDR3 here is CASSLLAGTSGSTEQFF. The CDR3 bases are TGCGCCAGCAGCTTGTTAGCCGGGACTAGCGGGAGTACTGAGCAGTTCTTC.

The chain has TRBV11-3 and TRBJ2-2; D gene uncertain. Germline V lookup: CDR1 SGHNT, CDR2 YENEEA. The germline V and J ends were trimmed by 4 bases and 3 bases, with 6 bases remaining between them. The CDR3 runs to 13 residues. The DNA of the CDR3 is TGTGCCAGCAGCTCCTATGACACCGGGGAGCTGTTTTTT. Translated: CASSSYDTGELFF.

This rearrangement joins TRBV29-1 to TRBJ2-7, with 11 bases lining up with TRBD2. The CDR3 contains 15 residues. Germline CDR1 reads SQVTM; CDR2 reads ANQGSEA. V gave up 5 bases and J gave up 4 bases; unmatched junction bases: 10. The CDR3 loop reads CSVTSPSGGPYEQYF. CDR3 nucleotides: TGCAGCGTTACTTCTCCTAGCGGGGGGCCTTACGAGCAGTACTTC.

The genes are TRBV11-3 and TRBJ2-2; D is perhaps TRBD2 (6 bases). This CDR3 is 17 amino acids long. V lost 2 bases and J lost 2, with 15 bases in between. CDR1 is SGHNT and CDR2 is YENEEA in the germline V gene. In nucleotides, the CDR3 is TGTGCCAGCAGCTTATTTTCTGGCGGGATAAACACCGGGGAGCTGTTTTTT. Translation gives CASSLFSGGINTGELFF.

This clone was found once. The V call is TRBV6-6, the J call TRBJ2-1, with D uncertain. V was clipped by 0 bases and J by 5 bases, with 2 bases between them. Germline V gene data show CDR1 as MNHNY and CDR2 as SVGAGI (reference sequence). The CDR3 spans 12 residues. This chain's CDR3 is CASSYSNNEQFF. The CDR3 DNA reads TGTGCCAGCAGTTACTCTAACAATGAGCAGTTCTTC.